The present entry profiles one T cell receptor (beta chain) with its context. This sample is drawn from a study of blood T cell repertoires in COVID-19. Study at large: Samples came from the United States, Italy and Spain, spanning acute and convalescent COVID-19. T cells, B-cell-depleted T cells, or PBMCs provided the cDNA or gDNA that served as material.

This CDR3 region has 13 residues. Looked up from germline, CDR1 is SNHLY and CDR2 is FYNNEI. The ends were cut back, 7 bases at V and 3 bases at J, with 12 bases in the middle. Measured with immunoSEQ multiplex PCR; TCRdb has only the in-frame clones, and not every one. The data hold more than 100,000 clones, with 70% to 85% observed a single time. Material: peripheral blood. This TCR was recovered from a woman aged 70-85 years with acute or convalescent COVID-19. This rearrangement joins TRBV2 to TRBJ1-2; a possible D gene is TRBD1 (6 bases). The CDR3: CASTPGTYYGYTF. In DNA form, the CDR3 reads TGTGCCAGCACCCCCGGGACATACTATGGCTACACCTTC.